In its sample, the clone carrying this T cell receptor (beta chain) was seen a few times. Its antigen is as yet unknown. The data originate from a study of type 1 regulatory T cells. The overall study: This in vitro CD4 product, T-allo10, is enriched for Tr1 cells and alloantigen-specific.

Whole-study findings and limits: Compared with non-Tr1 cells, Tr1 cells showed a narrower TCR repertoire.

This CDR3 region has 16 residues. V was shortened by 0 bases and J by 2 bases, with 8 bases between the two germline ends. Germline V CDR1 and CDR2: MGHRA, YSYEKL. TCRdb reprocessed the reads via MiXCR and lists one record per CDR3 protein. Of tens of thousands of distinct CDR3 sequences in the sample, less than 25% were seen once. The receptor was derived from a human donor in good health. The sample consisted of cultured type 1 regulatory T (Tr1) cells, either the whole culture or a sorted fraction (not recorded which). The rearrangement uses TRBV4-1 and TRBJ2-6; D is undetermined. The CDR3 DNA follows: TGCGCCAGCAGCCAAGATCGAGTGGCTGGGGCCAACGTCCTGACTTTC. Its protein product is CASSQDRVAGANVLTF.